This TCR beta chain was profiled in a study of breast tumors, draining lymph nodes, adjacent tissues. One entry per CDR3 protein, called by TCRdb with MiXCR from the multiplex PCR reads. Here the sample spans around 290,000 distinct CDR3 sequences, over 30% being singletons. The lymph nodes were axillary draining lymph nodes from breast cancer patients. Losses at the gene ends were 6 bases for V and 6 bases for J; bases not matched to a gene: 2. This CDR3 contains 12 residues. The V gene's germline CDR1 is ENHRY and CDR2 SYGVKD. The chain recombines TRBV10-3 with TRBJ1-2, with TRBD1 matching 9 bases. The specimen sequenced was axillary lymph node tissue. This clonotype was obtained from a female donor with breast cancer. Some clones in this sample may be carry-over from other donors' samples. CDR3 region: CAIRGQGHGYTF. CDR3 nucleotides: TGTGCCATCAGAGGACAGGGGCATGGCTACACCTTC.